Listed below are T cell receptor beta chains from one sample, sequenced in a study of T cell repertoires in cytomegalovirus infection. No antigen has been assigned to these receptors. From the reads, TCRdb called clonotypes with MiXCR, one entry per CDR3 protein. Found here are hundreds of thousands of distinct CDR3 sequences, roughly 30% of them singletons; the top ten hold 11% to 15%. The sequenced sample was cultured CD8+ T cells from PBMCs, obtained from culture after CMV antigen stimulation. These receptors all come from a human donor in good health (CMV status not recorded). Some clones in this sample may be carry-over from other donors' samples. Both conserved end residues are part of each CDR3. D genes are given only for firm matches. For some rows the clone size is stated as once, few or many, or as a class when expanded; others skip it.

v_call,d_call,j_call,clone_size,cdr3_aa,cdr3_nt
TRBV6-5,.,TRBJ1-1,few,CASSYGPTTEAFF,TGTGCCAGCAGTTACGGGCCGACCACTGAAGCTTTCTTT
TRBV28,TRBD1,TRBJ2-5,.,CASSSPDRGHQETQYF,TGTGCCAGCAGTTCCCCGGACAGGGGACACCAAGAGACCCAGTACTTC
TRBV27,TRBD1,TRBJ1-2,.,CASSPGTGPYGYTF,TGTGCCAGCAGTCCCGGGACAGGACCATATGGCTACACCTTC
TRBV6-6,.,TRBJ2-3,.,CAAGPGVASTDTQYF,TGTGCCGCCGGCCCAGGCGTTGCTAGCACAGATACGCAGTATTTT
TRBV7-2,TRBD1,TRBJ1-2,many,CASSLDPGTGSLYGYTF,TGTGCCAGCAGCTTAGATCCCGGGACAGGGTCCCTCTATGGCTACACCTTC
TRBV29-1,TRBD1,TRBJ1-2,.,CSVVDGTGDYGYTF,TGCAGCGTTGTGGACGGGACAGGGGACTATGGCTACACCTTC
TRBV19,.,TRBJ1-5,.,CASSTWVRSNQPQHF,TGTGCCAGTAGTACATGGGTCCGTAGCAATCAGCCCCAGCATTTT
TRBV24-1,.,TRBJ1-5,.,CATSDTSSNQPQHF,TGTGCCACCAGTGATACGAGTAGCAATCAGCCCCAGCATTTT
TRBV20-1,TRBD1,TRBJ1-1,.,CSARDRQGDLFSEAFF,TGCAGTGCTAGAGATAGACAGGGAGATTTATTCTCTGAAGCTTTCTTT
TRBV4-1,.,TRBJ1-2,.,CANSQDPVPSFYGYTF,TGTGCCAACAGCCAAGATCCGGTCCCCTCCTTTTATGGCTACACCTTC
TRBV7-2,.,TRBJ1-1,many,CASSFPRDVYTHTEAFF,TGTGCCAGCAGCTTTCCCCGGGACGTTTATACCCACACTGAAGCTTTCTTT
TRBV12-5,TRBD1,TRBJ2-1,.,CASGSRGRGTKHNEQFF,TGTGCTAGTGGTTCTCGGGGCAGGGGGACCAAACACAATGAGCAGTTCTTC
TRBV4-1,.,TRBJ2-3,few,CASSPLGRESTDTQYF,TGCGCCAGCAGCCCCCTCGGGCGAGAAAGCACAGATACGCAGTATTTT
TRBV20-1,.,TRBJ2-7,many,CSASRDSVSYEQYF,TGCAGTGCCAGCCGGGACTCCGTCTCCTACGAGCAGTACTTC
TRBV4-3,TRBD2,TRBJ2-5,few,CASSRDRILAGETQYF,TGCGCCAGCAGCCGAGACCGGATATTAGCGGGGGAGACCCAGTACTTC
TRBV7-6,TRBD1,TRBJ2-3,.,CASSLADRVDTQYF,TGTGCCAGCAGCTTAGCGGACAGGGTGGATACGCAGTATTTT
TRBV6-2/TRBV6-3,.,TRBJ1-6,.,CASKAGVSSSYNSPLHF,TGTGCCAGCAAGGCTGGGGTCAGCAGCTCCTATAATTCACCCCTCCACTTT
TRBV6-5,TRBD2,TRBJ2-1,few,CASSFGTSWGADEQFF,TGTGCCAGCAGTTTCGGGACTAGCTGGGGGGCCGATGAGCAGTTCTTC
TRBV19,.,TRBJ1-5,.,CASSINTRTSRNQPQHF,TGTGCCAGTAGTATTAACACGCGTACGAGTAGAAATCAGCCCCAGCATTTT
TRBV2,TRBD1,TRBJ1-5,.,CASTSYEGANQPQHF,TGTGCCAGCACCAGTTATGAGGGGGCGAATCAGCCCCAGCATTTT
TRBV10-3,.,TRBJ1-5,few,CAISESRGGNQPQHF,TGTGCCATCAGTGAGTCAAGAGGTGGCAATCAGCCCCAGCATTTT
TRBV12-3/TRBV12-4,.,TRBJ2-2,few,CASITPRGELFF,TGTGCCAGCATCACCCCCCGCGGGGAGCTGTTTTTT
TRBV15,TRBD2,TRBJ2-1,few,CATSRLGLAGDPEQFF,TGTGCCACCAGCAGACTTGGACTAGCGGGGGATCCTGAGCAGTTCTTC
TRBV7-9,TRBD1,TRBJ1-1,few,CASSASTGLTEAFF,TGTGCCAGCAGCGCGTCGACAGGGCTCACTGAAGCTTTCTTT
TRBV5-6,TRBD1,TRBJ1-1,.,CASSFGTGATTEAFF,TGTGCCAGCAGCTTCGGGACAGGGGCGACCACTGAAGCTTTCTTT
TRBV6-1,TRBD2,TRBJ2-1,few,CASNLLAGGRNEQFF,TGTGCCAGCAACCTACTAGCGGGGGGGCGGAATGAGCAGTTCTTC
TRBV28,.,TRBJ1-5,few,CASKEVFGNSNQPQHF,TGTGCCAGCAAGGAGGTTTTCGGAAATAGCAATCAGCCCCAGCATTTT
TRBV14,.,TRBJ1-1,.,CASSQDSGQPNTEAFF,TGTGCCAGCAGCCAAGATTCCGGACAGCCGAACACTGAAGCTTTCTTT
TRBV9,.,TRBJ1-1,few,CASSVPPSRGSTEAFF,TGTGCCAGCAGCGTACCTCCCTCCAGGGGAAGCACTGAAGCTTTCTTT
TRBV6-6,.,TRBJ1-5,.,CASSSREIRVEPQHF,TGTGCCAGCAGTTCCCGGGAGATCCGGGTGGAGCCCCAGCATTTT
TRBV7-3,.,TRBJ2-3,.,CASSFRLVGTDTQYF,TGTGCCAGCAGTTTCCGACTAGTGGGGACAGATACGCAGTATTTT
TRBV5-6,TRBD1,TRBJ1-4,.,CASSVDPGQGSEKLFF,TGTGCCAGCAGCGTCGACCCGGGACAGGGGAGCGAAAAACTGTTTTTT
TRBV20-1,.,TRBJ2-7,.,CSARDLPGDPYEQYF,TGCAGTGCTAGAGATCTTCCGGGAGACCCCTACGAGCAGTACTTC
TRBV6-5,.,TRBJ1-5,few,CASSQTSYSNQPQHF,TGTGCCAGCAGCCAGACCAGTTATAGCAATCAGCCCCAGCATTTT
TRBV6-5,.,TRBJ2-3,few,CASTAVRTDTQYF,TGTGCCAGCACCGCTGTGCGCACAGATACGCAGTATTTT
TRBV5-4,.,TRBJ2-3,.,CASSYPGASIADTQYF,TGTGCCAGCAGCTACCCAGGGGCGAGTATAGCGGATACGCAGTATTTT
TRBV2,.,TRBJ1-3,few,CASSKGAGGSGNTIYF,TGTGCCAGCAGCAAAGGAGCCGGGGGCTCTGGAAACACCATATATTTT
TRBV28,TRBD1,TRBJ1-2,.,CASSFRAGGNYGYTF,TGTGCCAGCAGTTTTCGGGCAGGGGGAAACTATGGCTACACCTTC
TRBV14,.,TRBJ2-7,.,CASSHGRWGYEQYF,TGTGCCAGCAGCCACGGTCGGTGGGGCTACGAGCAGTACTTC
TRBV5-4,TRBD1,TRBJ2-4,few,CASSYGQGQGPKNIQYF,TGTGCCAGCAGCTACGGACAGGGACAAGGGCCCAAAAACATTCAGTACTTC
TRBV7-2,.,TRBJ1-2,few,CASSPRQWLGYTF,TGTGCCAGCAGCCCAAGGCAGTGGTTGGGCTACACCTTC
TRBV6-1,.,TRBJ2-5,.,CASSYVSQETQYF,TGTGCCAGCAGTTACGTTAGCCAAGAGACCCAGTACTTC
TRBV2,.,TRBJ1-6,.,CASSEDGGSPLHF,TGTGCCAGCAGTGAAGATGGCGGTTCACCCCTCCACTTT
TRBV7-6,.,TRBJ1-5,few,CASSPRGEFNSNQPQHF,TGTGCCAGCAGCCCAAGGGGGGAGTTCAATAGCAATCAGCCCCAGCATTTT
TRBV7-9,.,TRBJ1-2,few,CASSSSSRLNYGYTF,TGTGCCAGCAGCTCCAGCAGCCGCCTAAACTATGGCTACACCTTC
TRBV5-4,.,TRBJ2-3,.,CASSAAPLRSDTQYF,TGTGCCAGCAGCGCGGCGCCCCTACGGTCAGATACGCAGTATTTT
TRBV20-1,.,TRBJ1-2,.,CSARDLAINYGYTF,TGCAGTGCTAGAGATCTCGCCATTAACTATGGCTACACCTTC
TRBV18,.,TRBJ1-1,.,CASSPVGGNTESFF,TGTGCCAGCTCACCCGTCGGTGGGAACACTGAATCTTTCTTT
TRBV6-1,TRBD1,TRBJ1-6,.,CASRQGSHSPLHF,TGTGCCAGCAGACAGGGGTCGCATTCACCCCTCCACTTT
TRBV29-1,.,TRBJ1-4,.,CSVLSLGGTNEKLFF,TGCAGCGTACTATCATTGGGAGGGACTAATGAAAAACTGTTTTTT
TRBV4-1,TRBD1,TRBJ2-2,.,CASSLGQGNAGELFF,TGCGCCAGCAGCCTGGGACAGGGCAACGCCGGGGAGCTGTTTTTT
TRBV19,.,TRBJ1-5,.,CASSTAMNQPQHF,TGTGCCAGTAGTACCGCCATGAATCAGCCCCAGCATTTT
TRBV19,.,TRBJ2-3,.,CASSIGTNSPSTDTQYF,TGTGCCAGTAGTATAGGTACCAACAGTCCTAGCACAGATACGCAGTATTTT